This T cell receptor (beta chain) was sequenced for a study of T cell clonotyping in hematopoietic cell transplantation (dated by TCRdb to about 2021). Regarding the complete study: A total of more than 130 blood samples were collected in the study from some 40 consecutive transplant recipients and their related donors. Patients were recruited between September 2015 and 2017 and followed until September 2020 or death. Findings and caveats that apply to the study as a whole: Donor and pretransplant recipient Inverse Simpson Index values predicted broader posttransplant TCR repertoire diversity. Overlap with donor repertoires was found for only a small fraction of recipient repertoires, with over 95% found to appear de novo at the given depth. Sample size was limited, and cells were not sorted, so CD4 and CD8 repertoire contributions could not be separated. After transplant, TCR diversity in recipients dropped, and pathologically expanded clonotypes climbed progressively between day 30 and day 180.

The immunoSEQ assay, a bias-controlled multiplex PCR with V- and J-specific primers, was used to amplify TCR beta CDR3 regions from genomic DNA. In a second PCR step, the CDR3 amplicons were tagged with a proprietary barcode plus Illumina adapter sequences. An Illumina MiSeq instrument was used to sequence the CDR3 libraries. Concerning the study's data processing: Export and quality control were performed with immunoSEQ Analyzer 3.0, and downstream analyses were performed with R Bioconductor and Immunarch. Only productive rearrangements within the normalized downsampled data set were used in the calculation of repertoire metrics. Clonotypes larger than 5 templates in the normalized cohort were defined as pathologically expanded. The Inverse Simpson Index was used to measure repertoire diversity. To capture all clonotypes, the CMV-specificity analyses were run on the non-normalized data set. TCRdb retrieved this table from immuneACCESS and kept in-frame rearrangements only. Not all clones are present; in checked studies, unresolved V genes account for under half, and no reason is known for the remainder. That table gives V, J and clone size, and the DNA gave D and trimming. The sample data list 10,000 to 15,000 clones, and around 50% of these were observed just once. The ten largest make up approximately 11% of the sample.

Trimming at the junction amounts to 6 bases on V and 7 bases on J, and the germline ends lie 10 bases apart. Based on the germline V gene (reference sequence), the CDR1 and CDR2 sequences are DFQATT and SNEGSKA. Including the terminal cysteine and phenylalanine, the CDR3 comprises 10 residues. Only the CDR3 part of the read is kept: 30 bases, read in frame from the first base. As regards this clone: The antigen it binds to is not known. No base quality information exists; no much larger clone differs at one position.

Blood samples for TCR beta sequencing were given by related transplant donors. Using Nuclei Lysis Solution, genomic DNA was extracted from unfractionated peripheral blood mononuclear cells that were either fresh or cryopreserved. Sequencing was done on a sample of peripheral blood mononuclear cells. This chain is built from TRBV20-1 and TRBJ2-7, with a tentative D call of TRBD1 or TRBD2, each matching 6 bases. The sequence was obtained from a man aged 50 or older in good health. Some clones in this sample may be carry-over from other donors' samples. The nucleotides are TGCAGTGCGTGGAGGGGGGAGCAGTACTTC. This yields the protein CSAWRGEQYF.